A single sample is the source of the 26 T cell receptor beta chains below, sequenced in a study of T cell repertoires in cytomegalovirus infection. TCRdb recomputed calls from the reads with MiXCR, one row per CDR3 protein. The sample lists some 270,000 distinct CDR3 sequences; about 20% were seen once. Their antigen targets remain unknown. Sequenced here: cultured PBMCs, sampled from culture after CMV antigen stimulation. The receptors shown here come from a human donor in good health (CMV status not recorded). Some clones in this sample may be carry-over from other donors' samples.

This clonotype came up a few times. The chain carries TRBV5-1 and TRBJ2-7; 10 nucleotides line up with TRBD2. The V gene end was trimmed by 2 bases and the J gene end by 2 bases; junction bases not matched to a gene: 4. Per germline, CDR1 SGHRS and CDR2 YFSETQ. This CDR3 has 15 residues. CDR3: CASSFSSGSTYEQYF. For the CDR3, the DNA is TGCGCCAGCAGCTTCTCTAGCGGGAGTACCTACGAGCAGTACTTC.

CDR3 amino acids: CASTSTSGDTQYF. CDR3 DNA sequence: TGTGCCAGCACTTCGACTAGCGGAGATACGCAGTATTTT. The chain carries TRBV7-6 and TRBJ2-3, with 9 positions matching TRBD2. This CDR3 region has 13 residues. Germline V CDR1 and CDR2: SGHVS, FNYEAQ. Trimming cost V 7 bases and J 5 bases; bases outside gene matches: 4.

The V and J genes are TRBV14 and TRBJ2-7, with 8 positions matching TRBD2. This CDR3 has 15 residues. In germline, CDR1 is SGHDN, CDR2 FVKESK. Losses at the gene ends were 1 base for V and 6 bases for J; bases not matched to a gene: 8. CDR3 loop: CASSQVAGGLGEQYF. For the CDR3, the DNA is TGTGCCAGCAGCCAAGTTGCGGGAGGCCTGGGCGAGCAGTACTTC.

This clonotype turned up a few times. The V call is TRBV19, the J call TRBJ1-1; TRBD1 is a possible D gene (5 bases). The CDR3 totals 15 residues. The V gene lost 6 bases and the J gene lost 1 base, with 15 bases spanning the gap. Germline-derived CDR1 and CDR2 are LNHDA and SQIVND (reference sequence). CDR3 protein: CASSPGRSPNTEAFF. The CDR3 coding sequence is TGTGCCAGTAGCCCGGGACGGTCCCCGAACACTGAAGCTTTCTTT. Combining the CDR3 with reference TRBV19 and TRBJ1-1 gives the whole variable domain DGGITQSPKYLFRKEGQNVTLSCEQNLNHDAMYWYRQDPGQGLRLIYYSQIVNDFQKGDIAEGYSVSREKKESFPLTVTSAQKNPTAFYLCASSPGRSPNTEAFFGQGTRLTVV.

This rearrangement joins TRBV5-1 to TRBJ2-1; TRBD1 aligns across 9 bases. The CDR3 runs 17 residues. V was pared by 3 bases and J by 4 bases, with 11 bases of the junction left unmatched. Germline V gene lookup returns CDR1 SGHRS and CDR2 YFSETQ. The CDR3 sequence: CASSWGDRDRAYNEQFF. As DNA, the CDR3 is TGCGCCAGCAGCTGGGGGGATCGGGACAGGGCGTACAATGAGCAGTTCTTC.

The chain uses TRBV5-6 and TRBJ2-1; D possibly corresponds to TRBD1 (5 bases). The CDR3 loop spans 12 amino acids. V dropped 8 bases and J dropped 4 bases, with 10 bases sitting between them. CDR1 and CDR2 (germline): SGHDT, YYEEEE. CDR3 DNA sequence: TGTGCCAGTGCGACAGTATACAATGAGCAGTTCTTC. This codes for CASATVYNEQFF.

This clonotype was seen at least ten times. This chain uses TRBV28 with TRBJ1-4; D gene unclear. The CDR3 extends over 16 amino acids. Germline-derived CDR1 and CDR2 are MDHEN and SYDVKM. The ends were cut back, 3 bases at V and 3 bases at J, with 14 bases in the middle. CDR3 region: CASSFLGSKANEKLFF. DNA for the CDR3: TGTGCCAGCAGTTTTTTGGGGTCAAAAGCTAATGAAAAACTGTTTTTT.

The CDR3 sequence: CASGHGVLAGGPREQYF. The CDR3 DNA reads as TGTGCCAGCGGACATGGGGTCCTAGCGGGAGGGCCCCGCGAGCAGTACTTC. The chain carries TRBV14 and TRBJ2-7; 12 bases line up with TRBD2. Losses at the gene ends were 8 bases for V and 6 bases for J; bases not matched to a gene: 17. The CDR3 length is 17 residues. Germline CDR1 SGHDN, CDR2 FVKESK.

This clonotype was seen more than once but under ten times. The chain couples TRBV4-2 to TRBJ2-7; tentative D call: TRBD1 (6 bases). The CDR3 totals 15 residues. Germline V gene sequence: CDR1 LGHNA, CDR2 YNFKEQ. V was pared by 6 bases and J by 2 bases, with 17 bases between. DNA for the CDR3: TGTGCCAGCAGGAGAACGGAGGCAGGGGCCTACGAGCAGTACTTC. Translating gives CASRRTEAGAYEQYF.

This chain connects TRBV28 to TRBJ2-3; maybe TRBD2 (5 bases). The germline V and J ends were trimmed by 2 bases and 3 bases, with 12 bases remaining between them. CDR3 length: 15 residues. Germline CDR1 is MDHEN and CDR2 is SYDVKM. Written as DNA, the CDR3 is TGTGCCAGCAGTTTACCCGGGATTGGTACAGATACGCAGTATTTT. It yields the protein CASSLPGIGTDTQYF.

The chain's CDR3 is CASSPGAWGTEAFF. For the CDR3, the DNA is TGTGCCAGCAGTCCCGGGGCTTGGGGCACTGAAGCTTTCTTT. This chain uses TRBV12-3 or TRBV12-4 with TRBJ1-1; D may be TRBD1 (5 bases). Trimming removed 5 bases from V and 4 bases from J, with 14 bases in between. The CDR3 has 14 amino acids.

The chain couples TRBV6-6 to TRBJ2-5; 7 bases align to TRBD2. CDR3 size: 17 residues. CDR1 is MNHNY and CDR2 is SVGAGI in the germline V gene (reference sequence). Unmatched junction bases numbered 9, after V lost 2 bases and J lost 0 bases. The CDR3 DNA follows: TGTGCCAGCAGTTACCTCAAACTAGCGCAGTACCAAGAGACCCAGTACTTC. Protein: CASSYLKLAQYQETQYF.

CDR3 amino acids: CASSQDSLGGGYTF. Here the CDR3 DNA reads TGCGCCAGCAGCCAAGATTCTTTAGGTGGAGGCTACACCTTC. This chain connects TRBV4-3 to TRBJ1-2; D is uncertain. The CDR3 has 14 residues. The V end was cut by 0 bases, the J end by 8 bases, with 13 bases between. CDR1 LGHNA and CDR2 YSLEER come from the germline V gene.

The rearrangement links TRBV7-9 to TRBJ2-5; the match to TRBD2 covers 12 bases. Trimming at V came to 7 bases and at J to 6 bases, leaving 9 bases not matched to a gene. This CDR3 has 15 residues. Germline assignment: CDR1 SEHNR and CDR2 FQNEAQ (reference sequence). DNA for the CDR3: TGTGCCAGCATCGAGACTAGCGGGAGACCCCAGACCCAGTACTTC. It is translated as CASIETSGRPQTQYF.

There are a few counts of this clonotype. This chain links TRBV7-8 with TRBJ1-1; D uncertain. The CDR3 is 17 residues long. The germline gives CDR1 SGHVS, CDR2 FQNEAQ. V shed 1 base and J shed 5 bases, with 20 bases lying between them. This CDR3 is CASSLVPLEGSRTEAFF. The DNA for the CDR3 is TGTGCCAGCAGCTTAGTCCCTTTGGAGGGTAGTAGGACTGAAGCTTTCTTT.

This clonotype was counted between two and nine times. This chain uses TRBV15 with TRBJ2-7, with 8 bases fitting TRBD1. V lost 3 bases to trimming and J lost 3 bases; unmatched junction nucleotides: 7. The germline gives CDR1 LNHNV, CDR2 YYDKDF (reference sequence). The length of the CDR3 is 15 residues. CDR3: CATSRATGVGYEQYF. In DNA, the CDR3 is TGTGCCACCAGCAGGGCGACAGGGGTGGGCTACGAGCAGTACTTC.

The table lists this clonotype with a few counts. The chain is built from TRBV12-3 or TRBV12-4 and TRBJ2-2, with 13 bases lining up with TRBD2. The CDR3 sequence is 18 residues long. Trimming took 8 bases from V and 6 from J; bases not matched to a gene: 15. The CDR3: CASLGLAGVGVMAGELFF. The CDR3 nucleotides are TGTGCCAGCCTTGGACTAGCGGGAGTGGGAGTTATGGCCGGGGAGCTGTTTTTT.

The V and J genes are TRBV23-1 and TRBJ2-1, with a weak D call TRBD1 (6 bases). TRBV23-1 is marked as an open reading frame, function uncertain. Trimming left V 0 bases short and J 0 bases short, with 21 bases between. There are 20 residues in the CDR3. CDR3 protein: CASSQSVRGRRLSSYNEQFF. The CDR3 DNA follows: TGCGCCAGCAGTCAATCGGTCAGGGGACGCCGCTTAAGCTCCTACAATGAGCAGTTCTTC.

This clonotype was recorded a few times. V is TRBV18 and J is TRBJ2-7; 7 nucleotides align to TRBD2. The CDR3 is made up of 15 amino acids. V lost 3 bases and J lost 1; bases outside the gene matches: 6. CDR1 KGHSH and CDR2 LQKENI come from the germline V gene. The CDR3 DNA is TGTGCCAGCTCACCCGTAGCGGGCGTATCCTACGAGCAGTACTTC. This translates into CASSPVAGVSYEQYF.

This clonotype was observed a handful of times. V gene TRBV12-3 or TRBV12-4 combines with J gene TRBJ2-2; tentatively, D is TRBD1 or TRBD2 (6 bases each). Trimming removed 7 bases at V and 5 bases at J, with 17 bases between. This CDR3 comprises 15 residues. The CDR3 spells CASTIGGSWTGELFF. For the CDR3, the DNA is TGTGCCAGCACCATAGGGGGGAGTTGGACCGGGGAGCTGTTTTTT.

This clonotype was counted between two and nine times. This chain uses TRBV6-6 with TRBJ2-3; 9 bases map to TRBD1. This CDR3 is built from 15 residues. V lost 4 bases to trimming and J lost 0 bases; unmatched junction nucleotides: 2. The V gene's germline CDR1 is MNHNY and CDR2 SVGAGI (reference sequence). This CDR3 reads CASSWTGASTDTQYF. The CDR3 coding sequence is TGTGCCAGCAGTTGGACAGGGGCTAGCACAGATACGCAGTATTTT.

This chain links TRBV6-5 with TRBJ2-2, with TRBD1 matching over 7 bases. The CDR3 is 13 residues long. CDR1 is MNHEY, CDR2 SVGAGI, per germline. V lost 8 bases and J lost 7; bases outside the gene matches: 7. The CDR3 DNA sequence: TGTGCCAGCGGGAAGACAGGGTACGGGGAGCTGTTTTTT. This encodes CASGKTGYGELFF.

The genes are TRBV3-1 and TRBJ2-5, with a tentative D call TRBD2 (5 bases). The germline V and J ends were trimmed by 1 base and 4 bases, with 7 bases remaining between them. CDR1 is LGHDT and CDR2 is YNNKEL in the germline V gene (reference sequence). The length of the CDR3 is 13 residues. As DNA, the CDR3 is TGTGCCAGCAGCCAAGGGGAGACAGAGACCCAGTACTTC. Translating gives CASSQGETETQYF.

The chain employs TRBV4-1 and TRBJ2-7, with D unresolved. CDR3 size: 15 residues. CDR1 MGHRA and CDR2 YSYEKL come from the germline V gene. Deletions cut 1 base from V and 4 bases from J, with 14 bases between. The CDR3 sequence: CASSQAVQLGYEQYF. CDR3 DNA: TGCGCCAGCAGCCAAGCTGTACAGCTAGGGTACGAGCAGTACTTC.

Many counts were recorded for this clonotype. The chain links TRBV19 to TRBJ2-7; D may match TRBD1 or TRBD2 (7 bases each). Germline CDR1 reads LNHDA; CDR2 reads SQIVND (reference sequence). V lost 5 bases and J lost 3, with 20 bases in between. This CDR3 contains 16 residues. The CDR3 bases are TGTGCCAGTAGTCCCAATCAGGGGGGGGCCTACTACGAGCAGTACTTC. Protein product: CASSPNQGGAYYEQYF.

The CDR3 bases are TGTGCCGGCCGGCCAGGGGGTGGAAACACCATATATTTT. This gives the protein CAGRPGGGNTIYF. The chain couples TRBV12-3 or TRBV12-4 to TRBJ1-3; 7 bases match TRBD1. CDR3 length: 13 amino acids. V lost 11 bases and J lost 3; bases outside the gene matches: 7.